This TCR beta chain originates from a study of molecular identifiers for immune sequencing clone quantification. This clonotype has ten or more counts. TCRdb called the PCR reads again in MiXCR, with one record for every CDR3 protein. The sample has about 640,000 distinct CDR3 sequences; less than 20% are singletons. The V gene lost 1 base and the J gene lost 1 base, with 9 bases spanning the gap. Germline V gene sequence: CDR1 SEHNR, CDR2 FQNEAQ (reference sequence). The CDR3 spans 15 residues. This rearrangement joins TRBV7-9 to TRBJ2-3, with unresolved D. The sample comprised naive CD8+ T cells from blood, with Jurkat cell RNA spiked in. Subset here: FACS-sorted CD8+CD4-CCR7+CD45RA+ naive T cells. The receptor was isolated from a human donor in good health. Some libraries in this study had Jurkat cell RNA spiked in. In DNA form, the CDR3 reads TGTGCCAGCAGCTTAGGGGTAACCGGCACAGATACGCAGTATTTT. Encoded protein: CASSLGVTGTDTQYF.